The 29 T cell receptor beta chains below all came from one sample that was sequenced in a study of molecular identifiers for immune sequencing clone quantification. TCRdb reprocessed the PCR reads with MiXCR, giving one entry per CDR3 protein. This table has more than 250,000 distinct CDR3 sequences, about 22% appearing once. Input material: naive CD8+ T cells from blood, with Jurkat cell RNA spiked in. The subset denotes: FACS-sorted CD8+CD4-CCR7+CD45RA+ naive T cells. These receptor sequences come from a human donor in good health. Some libraries in this study had Jurkat cell RNA spiked in.

This clonotype was detected many times. This chain links TRBV10-3 with TRBJ2-7; unclear D gene. CDR1 ENHRY and CDR2 SYGVKD come from the germline V gene. This CDR3 contains 14 residues. The ends were cut back, 4 bases at V and 2 bases at J, with 12 bases in the middle. CDR3 nucleotide sequence: TGTGCCATCAGTGGAAGCATGAAGACCTACGAGCAGTACTTC. Translating it yields CAISGSMKTYEQYF.

This clonotype came up many times. The chain couples TRBV7-9 to TRBJ2-4; tentative D call: TRBD2 (7 bases). The germline V gene has CDR1 SEHNR and CDR2 FQNEAQ (reference sequence). The CDR3 length is 17 residues. Trimming shortened V by 4 bases and J by 8 bases, and 24 bases separated the two germline ends. In nucleotides, the CDR3 is TGTGCCAGCAGCTCCTCCGGGGGGCTTATCCCCCAGGACATTCAGTACTTC. Its translation is CASSSSGGLIPQDIQYF. The full variable domain, completed using reference TRBV7-9 and TRBJ2-4, is DTGVSQNPRHKITKRGQNVTFRCDPISEHNRLYWYRQTLGQGPEFLTYFQNEAQLEKSRLLSDRFSAERPKGSFSTLEIQRTEQGDSAMYLCASSSSGGLIPQDIQYFGAGTRLSVL.

This clonotype was observed many times. V and J are TRBV12-3 or TRBV12-4 and TRBJ1-5; the D is unclear. The CDR3 has 11 amino acids. V was trimmed by 5 bases and J by 6 bases, leaving 5 bases between them. CDR3 in DNA: TGTGCCAGCAGTGCGGGTCAGCCCCAGCATTTT. It translates to CASSAGQPQHF.

The J gene is TRBJ2-5, the V gene TRBV19; unclear D gene. V lost 1 base to trimming and J lost 1 base, with 7 bases between them. CDR3 size: 14 residues. Per the germline V gene, CDR1 is LNHDA and CDR2 is SQIVND (reference sequence). CDR3 DNA sequence: TGTGCCAGTAGTATAGTTTTCTCCCAAGAGACCCAGTACTTC. Translating it yields CASSIVFSQETQYF.

About this clonotype: This may be a read error: a much more frequent sequence differs by one nucleotide. The chain couples TRBV13 to TRBJ2-2; no clear D gene. CDR1 is PRHDT, CDR2 FYEKMQ, per germline (reference sequence). V was trimmed by 3 bases and J by 6 bases, leaving 11 bases between them. The CDR3 length is 14 residues. The CDR3 sequence is CASSFLSDPGELFF. CDR3 DNA: TGTGCCAGCAGCTTTTTAAGTGATCCCGGGGAGCTGTTTTTT.

This clonotype has a handful of counts. The chain couples TRBV4-1 to TRBJ2-2; D may be TRBD2 (5 bases). Germline CDR1 is MGHRA and CDR2 is YSYEKL. Trimming took off 3 bases at V and 3 bases at J, with 14 bases between the two ends. The CDR3 sequence is 16 residues long. CDR3 loop: CASSQESGWDTGELFF. In DNA form, the CDR3 reads TGCGCCAGCAGCCAGGAAAGCGGTTGGGACACCGGGGAGCTGTTTTTT.

There are many counts of this clonotype. As DNA, the CDR3 is TGTGCCAGCAGTACCCCTGGTCAGGAAGCTTTCTTT. It yields the protein CASSTPGQEAFF. The genes are TRBV12-3 or TRBV12-4 and TRBJ1-1, with unresolved D. The CDR3 consists of 12 residues. The V and J ends lost 5 bases and 8 bases respectively, with 12 bases between them.

In its sample, this clonotype was seen many times. The rearrangement links TRBV7-8 to TRBJ2-7; D not resolved. The CDR3 sequence is 12 residues long. Germline CDR1 is SGHVS and CDR2 is FQNEAQ. With 5 bases removed from V and 2 bases from J, the gap between germline ends came to 7 bases. The CDR3 here is CASSPPTYEQYF. The CDR3 bases are TGTGCCAGCAGCCCGCCGACCTACGAGCAGTACTTC.

This clonotype was recorded at least ten times. The rearrangement uses TRBV29-1 and TRBJ2-7; D is possibly TRBD2 (5 bases). The CDR3 loop spans 13 amino acids. Germline V gene sequence: CDR1 SQVTM, CDR2 ANQGSEA. With 7 bases removed from V and 1 base from J, the gap between germline ends came to 14 bases. This CDR3 reads CSDLKLASYEQYF. In DNA form, the CDR3 reads TGCAGCGACCTCAAGCTAGCATCCTACGAGCAGTACTTC.

The table lists this clonotype with a count of one. Given a much more abundant clone one base away, this may be a read error. This CDR3 is missing its conserved last phenylalanine or tryptophan, likely due to a read error. This sequence joins TRBV5-6 and TRBJ2-5, with D perhaps matching TRBD2 (5 bases). This CDR3 contains 14 residues. V lost 0 bases, J lost 4 bases, and 10 bases lay in between. The germline V gene has CDR1 SGHDT and CDR2 YYEEEE. Written as DNA, the CDR3 is TGTGCCAGCAGCTTGGGACCCGGAGGAGAGACCCAGTACCTC. It specifies CASSLGPGGETQYL.

This chain uses TRBV20-1 with TRBJ1-3; the D gene is possibly TRBD1 (5 bases). V dropped 0 bases and J dropped 1 base, with 19 bases sitting between them. Germline CDR1 is DFQATT and CDR2 is SNEGSKA (reference sequence). CDR3 length: 18 amino acids. The CDR3 protein is CSARDDDRIGASGNTIYF. For the CDR3, the DNA is TGCAGTGCTAGAGACGACGATCGCATTGGGGCTTCTGGAAACACCATATATTTT.

In its sample, this clonotype was seen a few times. The CDR3 spells CASRTGLAGADTQYF. As DNA, the CDR3 is TGTGCCAGCAGAACGGGACTAGCGGGGGCAGATACGCAGTATTTT. The gene calls are TRBV27 and TRBJ2-3; TRBD2 matches 14 bases. With 6 bases clipped from V and 4 bases from J, the junction kept 3 bases outside the gene matches. This CDR3 is 15 amino acids long. Germline V CDR1 and CDR2: MNHEY, SMNVEV (reference sequence).

As for this clonotype: A much larger clone lies a single base off, so this may be a read error. The CDR3 DNA reads as TGTGCCAGCAGCAAAGGGACTAGCGGTCCTGCCGCTGAGCAGTTCTTC. Its protein product is CASSKGTSGPAAEQFF. This chain uses TRBV7-2 with TRBJ2-1; 11 bases are a match to TRBD2. The J segment lost 9 bases and the V segment lost 5 bases, leaving 12 bases of the junction unmatched. Germline lookup yields CDR1 SGHTA and CDR2 FQGNSA. This CDR3 comprises 16 residues.

In the case of this clonotype: An end of the junction differs from the germline gene, which may be a read error. The chain is built from TRBV7-9 and TRBJ2-1, with TRBD1 identical over 8 bases. This CDR3 is built from 15 residues. CDR1 SEHNR and CDR2 FQNEAQ come from the germline V gene (reference sequence). CDR3 DNA: TGTGCCAGCAGCTACCAGGACAGGGTGTACAATGGGCAGTTCTTC. Translation gives CASSYQDRVYNGQFF.

This clonotype was counted only a few times. V and J are TRBV24-1 and TRBJ2-6, with no clear D. Trimming cost V 3 bases and J 4 bases, with 15 bases left between them. Germline CDR1 reads KGHDR; CDR2 reads SFDVKD. The CDR3 sequence is 17 residues long. The CDR3 here is CATSDGPVRPGANVLTF. The CDR3 region has the DNA TGTGCCACCAGTGATGGCCCCGTACGCCCGGGGGCCAACGTCCTGACTTTC.

V gene TRBV4-3 combines with J gene TRBJ2-3; D tentatively fits TRBD1 or TRBD2 (5 bases each). Germline-derived CDR1 and CDR2 are LGHNA and YSLEER. V dropped 4 bases and J dropped 2 bases, with 19 bases sitting between them. The CDR3 is 17 amino acids. CDR3 coding DNA: TGCGCCAGCAGCCCCGCCCCGGGACCAAGGCTCACAGATACGCAGTATTTT. It encodes CASSPAPGPRLTDTQYF.

The table lists this clonotype with many counts. V usage is TRBV4-1 and J usage is TRBJ2-3; possible D gene TRBD2, 5 bases. Germline V lookup: CDR1 MGHRA, CDR2 YSYEKL. The CDR3 consists of 16 residues. V gave up 4 bases and J gave up 3 bases, with 17 bases separating them. Written as DNA, the CDR3 is TGCGCCAGCAGCCTCCGAGGGAGCCCACAAACAGATACGCAGTATTTT. Translating gives CASSLRGSPQTDTQYF.

About this clonotype: This may come from a read error, since a much larger clone is one base off. J is TRBJ1-2 and V is TRBV2; D call uncertain. The CDR3 sequence is 17 residues long. Germline CDR1 and CDR2: SNHLY and FYNNEI. The CDR3, as DNA: TGTGCCAGCCGTGAAATGGACGGCACGTCTCTAGACTATGGCTACACCTTC. As protein: CASREMDGTSLDYGYTF.

This clonotype was seen many times. The chain has TRBV7-2 and TRBJ1-1; the D is unclear. V lost 1 base, J lost 5 bases, and 14 bases lay in between. The CDR3 has 15 residues. In germline, CDR1 is SGHTA, CDR2 FQGNSA. CDR3 amino acids: CASSLEGNGKTEAFF. In DNA, the CDR3 is TGTGCCAGCAGCTTAGAGGGAAATGGGAAGACTGAAGCTTTCTTT.

This clonotype was recorded at least ten times. The rearrangement joins TRBV5-1 to TRBJ2-3, with D possibly being TRBD1 (6 bases). Germline loops: CDR1 SGHRS, CDR2 YFSETQ. CDR3 size: 14 residues. With 3 bases removed from V and 0 bases from J, the gap between germline ends came to 8 bases. CDR3 sequence: CASSWDTSTDTQYF. The CDR3 DNA sequence: TGCGCCAGCAGCTGGGACACCAGCACAGATACGCAGTATTTT.

This clonotype is a singleton in its sample. This may arise from a read error, as a much more abundant clone is one base away. The conserved phenylalanine or tryptophan normally closing the CDR3 is absent here, so this likely arose from a read error. The chain couples TRBV11-2 to TRBJ2-1; maybe TRBD1 (5 bases). The germline V gene encodes CDR1 SGHAT and CDR2 FQNNGV. Between the trimmed V and J ends, which lost 4 bases and 0 bases, there was a span of 13 bases. The CDR3 consists of 16 residues. In DNA, the CDR3 is TGTGCCAGCAGCTCCCTTGGGGCGAGCTCCTACAATGAGCAGTTCTCC. It codes for CASSSLGASSYNEQFS.

This clonotype was observed many times. The V and J genes are TRBV28 and TRBJ2-5, with D hard to call. Trimming shortened V by 2 bases and J by 5 bases, and 9 bases separated the two germline ends. The CDR3 sequence is 13 residues long. Germline lookup yields CDR1 MDHEN and CDR2 SYDVKM. The CDR3 region is CASSLNDKETQYF. The CDR3 DNA reads as TGTGCCAGCAGTTTAAATGATAAGGAGACCCAGTACTTC.

This clonotype was observed at least ten times. The rearrangement joins TRBV5-6 to TRBJ2-7; D may be TRBD2 (5 bases). Germline lookup yields CDR1 SGHDT and CDR2 YYEEEE. V was trimmed by 1 base and J by 0 bases, leaving 11 bases between them. This CDR3 is built from 15 residues. CDR3 protein: CASSLKRGYSYEQYF. The CDR3 region has the DNA TGTGCCAGCAGCTTGAAACGGGGATACTCCTACGAGCAGTACTTC. Drawing the rest from reference TRBV5-6 and TRBJ2-7, the complete variable domain is DAGVTQSPTHLIKTRGQQVTLRCSPKSGHDTVSWYQQALGQGPQFIFQYYEEEERQRGNFPDRFSGHQFPNYSSELNVNALLLGDSALYLCASSLKRGYSYEQYFGPGTRLTVT.

The table lists this clonotype with many counts. The CDR3 DNA is TGTGCCAGCAGTTTAGCAGATCAAGAGACCCAGTACTTC. Translating it yields CASSLADQETQYF. This chain connects TRBV27 to TRBJ2-5; D remains ambiguous. The CDR3 covers 13 residues. From germline, CDR1 is MNHEY and CDR2 SMNVEV (reference sequence). Trimming shortened V by 2 bases and J by 2 bases, and 6 bases separated the two germline ends.

Note on this clonotype: Possible read error: a much larger clone is one base away. Lacking the conserved final phenylalanine or tryptophan, this CDR3 likely reflects a read error. The chain combines TRBV20-1 with TRBJ2-7; possibly TRBD2 for D (5 bases). Per the germline V gene, CDR1 is DFQATT and CDR2 is SNEGSKA (reference sequence). Deletions cut 5 bases from V and 1 base from J, with 15 bases between. This CDR3 spans 14 amino acids. CDR3 coding DNA: TGCAGTGCTCTATCCCTCGGGATATCCTACGAGCAGTACCTC. Amino acids: CSALSLGISYEQYL.

Points on this clonotype: A much larger clone differs by one base, so this may be a read error. The rearrangement joins TRBV29-1 to TRBJ1-2; D might be TRBD1 (5 bases). This CDR3 has 13 residues. V lost 4 bases, J lost 4 bases, and 13 bases lay in between. Germline CDR1 SQVTM, CDR2 ANQGSEA. The CDR3 DNA follows: TGCAGCGTTGTGGACACAACTAGCTATGGCTACACCTTC. Translation: CSVVDTTSYGYTF.

This clonotype has a count of ten or more. The V call is TRBV7-3, the J call TRBJ1-1, with TRBD1 matching 9 bases. The germline V gene encodes CDR1 SGHTA and CDR2 FQGTGA. With V trimmed by 5 bases and J by 5 bases, 6 bases remained unmatched. The length of the CDR3 is 14 residues. The CDR3 sequence is CASSPKTGGTEAFF. Written as DNA, the CDR3 is TGTGCCAGCAGCCCAAAGACAGGGGGAACTGAAGCTTTCTTT. Supplemented by reference TRBV7-3 and TRBJ1-1, the full variable domain reads GAGVSQTPSNKVTEKGKYVELRCDPISGHTALYWYRQSLGQGPEFLIYFQGTGAADDSGLPNDRFFAVRPEGSVSTLKIQRTERGDSAVYLCASSPKTGGTEAFFGQGTRLTVV.

This clonotype was seen repeatedly, ten times or more. The chain recombines TRBV28 with TRBJ2-3, with 9 bases that match TRBD2. Trimming took 6 bases from V and 1 from J; bases not matched to a gene: 5. This CDR3 region has 15 residues. Germline values: CDR1 MDHEN, CDR2 SYDVKM. CDR3 amino acids: CASSSLAGGTDTQYF. CDR3 DNA sequence: TGTGCCAGCAGCTCACTAGCGGGCGGCACAGATACGCAGTATTTT.

This clonotype was counted only a few times. This may be a read error: a much more frequent sequence differs by one nucleotide. The CDR3, as DNA: TGTGCCAGCAGTTTTCGGTCGGTCCGGGGGTCCTCCTACGAGCAGTACTTC. This sequence encodes CASSFRSVRGSSYEQYF. The V gene is TRBV28, the J gene TRBJ2-7; D is possibly TRBD2 (6 bases). CDR1 MDHEN and CDR2 SYDVKM come from the germline V gene. The CDR3 is 17 residues long. Between the trimmed V and J ends, which lost 3 bases and 0 bases, there was a span of 18 bases.